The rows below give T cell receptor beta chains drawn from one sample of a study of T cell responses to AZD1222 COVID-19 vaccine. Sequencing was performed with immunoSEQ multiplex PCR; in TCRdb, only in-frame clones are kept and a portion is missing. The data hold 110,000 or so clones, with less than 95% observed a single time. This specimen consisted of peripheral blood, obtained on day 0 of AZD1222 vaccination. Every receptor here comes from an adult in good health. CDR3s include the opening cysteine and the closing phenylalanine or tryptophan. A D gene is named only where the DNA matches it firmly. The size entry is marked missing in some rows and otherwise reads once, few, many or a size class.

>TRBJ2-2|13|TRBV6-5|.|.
CASSFLTDGELFF
TGTGCCAGCAGCTTCCTGACAGACGGGGAGCTGTTTTTT
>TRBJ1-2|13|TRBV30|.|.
CAWTPGGLGGYTF
TGTGCCTGGACCCCGGGGGGGTTGGGCGGCTACACCTTC
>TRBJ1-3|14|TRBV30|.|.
CAWRFRLSGNTIYF
TGTGCCTGGAGGTTCCGGCTCTCTGGAAACACCATATATTTT
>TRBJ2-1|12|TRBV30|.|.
CAWIRVNDEQFF
TGTGCCTGGATAAGGGTTAATGATGAGCAGTTCTTC
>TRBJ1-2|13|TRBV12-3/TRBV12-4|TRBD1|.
CASSYRGDYGYTF
TGTGCCAGCAGTTACAGGGGCGACTATGGCTACACCTTC
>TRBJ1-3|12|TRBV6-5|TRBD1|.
CAGATQGATIYF
TGTGCCGGGGCTACACAGGGGGCAACCATATATTTT
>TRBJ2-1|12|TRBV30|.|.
CAWSVGLVTLFF
TGTGCCTGGAGTGTTGGCCTAGTAACTCTTTTCTTC
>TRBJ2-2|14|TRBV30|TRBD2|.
CAWSGPGGTRELFF
TGTGCCTGGAGTGGACCCGGCGGGACTAGGGAGCTGTTTTTT
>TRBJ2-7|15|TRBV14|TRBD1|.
CASSRGDRSTYEQYF
TGTGCCAGCAGCCGGGGGGACAGGTCGACCTACGAGCAGTACTTC
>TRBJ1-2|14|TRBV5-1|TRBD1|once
CASSLEKTGDGYTF
TGCGCCAGCAGCTTGGAGAAGACAGGGGATGGCTACACCTTC
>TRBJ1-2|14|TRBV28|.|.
CASRADSPSYGYTF
TGTGCCAGCAGGGCTGACAGTCCCTCCTATGGCTACACCTTC
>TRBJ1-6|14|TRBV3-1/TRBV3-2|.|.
CASSLLIQDSPLHF
TGTGCCAGCAGCCTCCTTATCCAGGACTCACCCCTCCACTTT
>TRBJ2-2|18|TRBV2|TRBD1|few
CASRSFGGQGADFGELFF
TGTGCCAGCAGATCCTTTGGGGGACAGGGGGCTGATTTTGGGGAGCTGTTTTTT
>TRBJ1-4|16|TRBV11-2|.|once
CASSLVGRLGNEKLFF
TGTGCCAGCAGCTTAGTCGGCCGCCTCGGTAATGAAAAACTGTTTTTT
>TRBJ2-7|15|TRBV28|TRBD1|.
CASSSITDRDWKQYF
TGTGCCAGCAGTTCCATAACGGACAGGGACTGGAAGCAGTACTTC
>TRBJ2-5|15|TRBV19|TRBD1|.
CASSTGRGPRETQYF
TGTGCCAGTAGTACAGGCAGGGGGCCTCGGGAGACCCAGTACTTC
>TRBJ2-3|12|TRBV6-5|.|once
CASSPGSDTQYF
TGTGCCAGCAGTCCAGGGTCAGATACGCAGTATTTT
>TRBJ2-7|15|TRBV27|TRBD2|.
CASSQRSGRAYEQYF
TGTGCCAGCAGTCAACGGAGCGGGAGGGCCTACGAGCAGTACTTC
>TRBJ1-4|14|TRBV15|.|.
CATSRARENEKLFF
TGTGCCACCAGCAGAGCCAGGGAAAATGAAAAACTGTTTTTT
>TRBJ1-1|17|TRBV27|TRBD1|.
CASSFRDRGLSNTEAFF
TGTGCCAGCAGTTTTCGGGACAGGGGGCTTTCGAACACTGAAGCTTTCTTT
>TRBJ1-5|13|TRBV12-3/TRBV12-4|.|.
CASSWGENQPQHF
TGTGCCAGCAGTTGGGGAGAAAATCAGCCCCAGCATTTT
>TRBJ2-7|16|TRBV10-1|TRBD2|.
CASRTSGRAVDYEQYF
TGCGCCAGCAGAACTAGCGGGAGGGCCGTAGATTACGAGCAGTACTTC
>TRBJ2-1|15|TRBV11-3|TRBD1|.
CASSLVGGQYNEQFF
TGTGCCAGCAGCTTAGTTGGGGGACAGTACAATGAGCAGTTCTTC
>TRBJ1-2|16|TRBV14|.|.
CASSQDPGPANYGYTF
TGTGCCAGCAGCCAAGATCCGGGGCCCGCTAACTATGGCTACACCTTC
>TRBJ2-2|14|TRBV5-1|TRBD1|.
CASGTVPNTGELFF
TGCGCCAGCGGGACAGTCCCGAACACCGGGGAGCTGTTTTTT
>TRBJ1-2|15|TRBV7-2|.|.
CASSLGPGSNYGYTF
TGTGCCAGCAGCTTAGGGCCGGGATCTAACTATGGCTACACCTTC
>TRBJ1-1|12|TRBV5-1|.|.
CASSLADTEAFF
TGCGCCAGCAGCTTGGCCGACACTGAAGCTTTCTTT
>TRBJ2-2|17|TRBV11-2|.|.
CASSLEGHPSHTGELFF
TGTGCCAGCAGCTTAGAAGGACACCCCTCACACACCGGGGAGCTGTTTTTT